The rows below give T cell receptor beta chains drawn from one sample of a study of regulatory T cells in long-lasting Graves disease. A single record per CDR3 protein comes from TCRdb applying MiXCR to the multiplex PCR reads. The sample carries a few hundred thousand distinct CDR3 sequences, about 14% recorded once. Separately, the same data were catalogued under a study of T cells in Graves' hyperthyroidism and ophthalmopathy.

The specimen was peripheral blood mononuclear cells (PBMCs), collected at new diagnosis, from a patient treated with antithyroid drugs. Receptors originate from a woman in her forties or fifties with Graves disease. Both conserved end residues are part of each CDR3. The D gene is left open where the match is weak. A row's size may be missing; if present it is once, few, many or a size class.

J gene: TRBJ2-5
D gene: .
V gene: TRBV9
clone size: many
CDR3 protein: CASLQEGVQETQYF
CDR3 DNA: TGTGCCAGCCTACAGGAGGGGGTCCAAGAGACCCAGTACTTC

J gene: TRBJ2-7
D gene: .
V gene: TRBV28
clone size: many
CDR3 protein: CASSLWQGDTYEQYF
CDR3 DNA: TGTGCCAGCAGTTTATGGCAGGGTGACACCTACGAGCAGTACTTC

J gene: TRBJ2-6
D gene: TRBD1
V gene: TRBV6-4
clone size: .
CDR3 protein: CASSDSRDREISGANVLTF
CDR3 DNA: TGTGCCAGCAGTGACTCGAGGGACAGGGAGATCTCTGGGGCCAACGTCCTGACTTTC

J gene: TRBJ2-1
D gene: TRBD2
V gene: TRBV20-1
clone size: .
CDR3 protein: CSAPGLAAYNEQFF
CDR3 DNA: TGCAGTGCACCGGGACTAGCGGCCTACAATGAGCAGTTCTTC

J gene: TRBJ2-5
D gene: .
V gene: TRBV2
clone size: many
CDR3 protein: CASSEAHKRQETQYF
CDR3 DNA: TGTGCCAGCAGTGAAGCGCATAAGCGGCAAGAGACCCAGTACTTC

J gene: TRBJ2-7
D gene: TRBD2
V gene: TRBV11-2
clone size: many
CDR3 protein: CASSLTDRLAVSYEQYF
CDR3 DNA: TGTGCCAGCAGCTTAACGGATAGACTAGCGGTTTCCTACGAGCAGTACTTC

J gene: TRBJ2-3
D gene: .
V gene: TRBV12-3/TRBV12-4
clone size: many
CDR3 protein: CASSPSTPGDTQYF
CDR3 DNA: TGTGCCAGCAGTCCATCGACACCGGGGGATACGCAGTATTTT

J gene: TRBJ1-4
D gene: TRBD1
V gene: TRBV28
clone size: many
CDR3 protein: CASSLRQGLNEKLFF
CDR3 DNA: TGTGCCAGCAGTCTCCGACAGGGCCTAAATGAAAAACTGTTTTTT

J gene: TRBJ1-5
D gene: TRBD1
V gene: TRBV7-6
clone size: .
CDR3 protein: CASGRDRNSNQPQHF
CDR3 DNA: TGTGCCAGCGGACGGGACAGGAATAGCAATCAGCCCCAGCATTTT

J gene: TRBJ2-5
D gene: TRBD2
V gene: TRBV20-1
clone size: many
CDR3 protein: CSAILPSGTETQYF
CDR3 DNA: TGCAGTGCTATACTCCCTAGCGGGACAGAGACCCAGTACTTC

J gene: TRBJ2-7
D gene: TRBD1
V gene: TRBV28
clone size: many
CDR3 protein: CASSPAGGSYEQYF
CDR3 DNA: TGTGCCAGCTCACCAGCAGGGGGCTCCTACGAGCAGTACTTC

J gene: TRBJ2-7
D gene: .
V gene: TRBV20-1
clone size: many
CDR3 protein: CSALRPGVGYEQYF
CDR3 DNA: TGCTCTGCCCTTCGCCCAGGGGTCGGGTACGAGCAGTACTTC

J gene: TRBJ2-1
D gene: .
V gene: TRBV4-1
clone size: .
CDR3 protein: CASSQDRRVGGREQFF
CDR3 DNA: TGCGCCAGCAGCCAAGATAGGCGGGTGGGGGGGCGTGAGCAGTTCTTC

J gene: TRBJ2-5
D gene: .
V gene: TRBV27
clone size: many
CDR3 protein: CASSAFVGSGETQYF
CDR3 DNA: TGTGCCAGCAGTGCATTCGTGGGGAGTGGGGAGACCCAGTACTTC

J gene: TRBJ1-4
D gene: .
V gene: TRBV7-9
clone size: few
CDR3 protein: CASSPSGPGKLFF
CDR3 DNA: TGTGCCAGCAGCCCGTCGGGTCCCGGAAAACTGTTTTTT

J gene: TRBJ2-7
D gene: .
V gene: TRBV30
clone size: many
CDR3 protein: CAWSREISEQYF
CDR3 DNA: TGTGCCTGGAGTAGGGAGATAAGCGAGCAGTACTTC

J gene: TRBJ1-6
D gene: .
V gene: TRBV3-1
clone size: few
CDR3 protein: CASSQDSYNSPLHF
CDR3 DNA: TGTGCCAGCAGCCAAGACAGCTATAATTCACCCCTCCACTTT